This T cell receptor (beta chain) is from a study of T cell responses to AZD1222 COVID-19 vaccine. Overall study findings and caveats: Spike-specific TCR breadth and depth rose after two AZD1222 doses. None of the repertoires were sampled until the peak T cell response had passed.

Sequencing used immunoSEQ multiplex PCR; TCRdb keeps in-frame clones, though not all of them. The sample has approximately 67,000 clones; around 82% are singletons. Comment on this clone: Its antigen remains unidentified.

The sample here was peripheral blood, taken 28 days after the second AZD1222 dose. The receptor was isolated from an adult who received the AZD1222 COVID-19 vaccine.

This chain's CDR3 is CASSLNQPQHF. The CDR3 DNA sequence: TGTGCCAGCAGCCTGAATCAGCCCCAGCATTTT. The chain recombines TRBV28 with TRBJ1-5; D gene ambiguous. V lost 6 bases, J lost 4 bases, and 4 bases lay in between. Germline CDR1 and CDR2: MDHEN and SYDVKM. The CDR3 spans 11 residues.